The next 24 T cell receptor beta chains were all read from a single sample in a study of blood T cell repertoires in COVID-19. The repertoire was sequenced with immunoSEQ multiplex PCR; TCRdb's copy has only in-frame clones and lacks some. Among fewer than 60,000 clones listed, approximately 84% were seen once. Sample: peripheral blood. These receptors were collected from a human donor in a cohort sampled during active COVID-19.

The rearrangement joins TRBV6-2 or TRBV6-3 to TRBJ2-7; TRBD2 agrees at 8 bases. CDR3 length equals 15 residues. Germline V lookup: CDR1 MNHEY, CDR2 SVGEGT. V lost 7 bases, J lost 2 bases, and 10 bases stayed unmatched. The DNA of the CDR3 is TGTGCCAGCATCCCTAGGACTAGCCCTACCTACGAGCAGTACTTC. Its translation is CASIPRTSPTYEQYF.

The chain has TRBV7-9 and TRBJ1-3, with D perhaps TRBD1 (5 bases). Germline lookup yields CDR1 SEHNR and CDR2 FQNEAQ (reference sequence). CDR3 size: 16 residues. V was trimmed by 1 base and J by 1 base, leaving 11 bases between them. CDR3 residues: CASSLVGGKSGNTIYF. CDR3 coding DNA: TGTGCCAGCAGCTTAGTGGGGGGGAAATCTGGAAACACCATATATTTT.

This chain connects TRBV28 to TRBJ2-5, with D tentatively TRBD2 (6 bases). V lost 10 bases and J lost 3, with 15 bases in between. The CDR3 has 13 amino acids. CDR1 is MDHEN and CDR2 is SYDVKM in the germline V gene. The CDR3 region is CATSGGGKETQYF. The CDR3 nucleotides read TGTGCCACCTCAGGTGGGGGGAAAGAGACCCAGTACTTC.

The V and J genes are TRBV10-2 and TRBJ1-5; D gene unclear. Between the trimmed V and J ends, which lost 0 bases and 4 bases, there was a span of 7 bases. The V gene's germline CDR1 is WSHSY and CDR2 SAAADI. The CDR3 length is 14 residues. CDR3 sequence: CASSESRRNQPQHF. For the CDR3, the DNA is TGCGCCAGCAGTGAGTCCCGGAGGAATCAGCCCCAGCATTTT.

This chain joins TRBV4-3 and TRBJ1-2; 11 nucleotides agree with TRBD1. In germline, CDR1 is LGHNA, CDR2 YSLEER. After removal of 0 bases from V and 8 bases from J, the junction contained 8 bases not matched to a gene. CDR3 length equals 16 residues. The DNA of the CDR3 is TGCGCCAGCAGCCAAGATTGGACAGGGGGCTTTAGCGGCTACACCTTC. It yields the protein CASSQDWTGGFSGYTF.

The CDR3 sequence: CSARGLYEQYF. CDR3 DNA sequence: TGCAGTGCTAGGGGCCTCTACGAGCAGTACTTC. The chain is built from TRBV20-1 and TRBJ2-7; no firm D call. CDR1 DFQATT and CDR2 SNEGSKA come from the germline V gene (reference sequence). Trimming removed 3 bases from V and 3 bases from J, with 6 bases in between. The length of the CDR3 is 11 residues.

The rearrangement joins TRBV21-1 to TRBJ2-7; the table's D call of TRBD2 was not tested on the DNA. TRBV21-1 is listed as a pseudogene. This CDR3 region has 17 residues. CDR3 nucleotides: TGTGCCAGCAGCAAATCTCGGCGACGAGGGAGGACCTACGAGCAGTACTTC. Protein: CASSKSRRRGRTYEQYF.

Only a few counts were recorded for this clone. As DNA, the CDR3 is TGTGCCAGCAGCTTAGGTGGGGCGTTGCAGTACTTC. It translates to CASSLGGALQYF. The chain recombines TRBV11-2 with TRBJ2-7; tentatively, D is TRBD1 (5 bases). Trimming cost V 1 base and J 9 bases, with 10 bases left between them. This CDR3 is 12 amino acids long. Per germline, CDR1 SGHAT and CDR2 FQNNGV.

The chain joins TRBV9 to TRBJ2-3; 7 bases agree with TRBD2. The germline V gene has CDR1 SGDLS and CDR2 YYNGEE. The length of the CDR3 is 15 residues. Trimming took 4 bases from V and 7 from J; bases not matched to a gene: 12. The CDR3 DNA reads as TGTGCCAGCAGCTCCGGGGAGGGGAGCGTAAATACGCAGTATTTT. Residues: CASSSGEGSVNTQYF.

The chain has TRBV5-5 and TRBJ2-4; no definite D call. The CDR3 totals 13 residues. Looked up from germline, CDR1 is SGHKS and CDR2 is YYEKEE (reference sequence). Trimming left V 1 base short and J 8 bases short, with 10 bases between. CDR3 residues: CASSLQSGDIQYF. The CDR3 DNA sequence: TGTGCCAGCAGCTTGCAGAGTGGAGACATTCAGTACTTC.

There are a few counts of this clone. CDR3: CASSVRPGAANEKLFF. In nucleotides, the CDR3 is TGTGCCAGCAGCGTAAGGCCAGGGGCGGCTAATGAAAAACTGTTTTTT. This rearrangement joins TRBV9 to TRBJ1-4; tentatively, D is TRBD1 (6 bases). The CDR3 loop spans 16 amino acids. V lost 1 base and J 3 bases, leaving 13 bases between the germline ends. Germline V gives CDR1 SGDLS, CDR2 YYNGEE. Filled out from reference TRBV9 and TRBJ1-4, the complete variable domain reads DSGVTQTPKHLITATGQRVTLRCSPRSGDLSVYWYQQSLDQGLQFLIQYYNGEERAKGNILERFSAQQFPDLHSELNLSSLELGDSALYFCASSVRPGAANEKLFFGSGTQLSVL.

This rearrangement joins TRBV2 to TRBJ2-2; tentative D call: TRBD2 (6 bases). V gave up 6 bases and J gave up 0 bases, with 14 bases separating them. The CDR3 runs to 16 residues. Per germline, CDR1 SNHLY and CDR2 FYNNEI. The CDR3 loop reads CASRLSAGPNTGELFF. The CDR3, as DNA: TGTGCCAGCAGGCTTAGCGCGGGGCCGAACACCGGGGAGCTGTTTTTT.

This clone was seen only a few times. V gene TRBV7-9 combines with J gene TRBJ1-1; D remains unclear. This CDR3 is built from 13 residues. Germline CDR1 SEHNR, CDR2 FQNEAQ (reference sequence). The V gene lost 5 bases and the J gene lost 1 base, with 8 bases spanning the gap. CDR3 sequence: CASSASGNTEAFF. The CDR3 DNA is TGTGCCAGCAGCGCCAGCGGGAACACTGAAGCTTTCTTT. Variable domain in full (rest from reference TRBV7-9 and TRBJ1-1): DTGVSQNPRHKITKRGQNVTFRCDPISEHNRLYWYRQTLGQGPEFLTYFQNEAQLEKSRLLSDRFSAERPKGSFSTLEIQRTEQGDSAMYLCASSASGNTEAFFGQGTRLTVV.

The CDR3 DNA follows: TGTGCCAGCAGCTCCTTATCTTCAGGACAGGGGGTCGTCGGCTACACCTTC. It yields the protein CASSSLSSGQGVVGYTF. The V and J genes are TRBV5-4 and TRBJ1-2, with 10 positions matching TRBD1. The trim removed 3 bases at V and 8 bases at J, leaving 16 bases unmatched. Germline V gene lookup returns CDR1 SGHNT and CDR2 YYREEE (reference sequence). There are 17 residues in the CDR3.

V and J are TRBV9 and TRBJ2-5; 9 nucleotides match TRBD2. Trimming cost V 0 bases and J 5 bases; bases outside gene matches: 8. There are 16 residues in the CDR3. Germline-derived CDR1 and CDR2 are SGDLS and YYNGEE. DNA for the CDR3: TGTGCCAGCAGCGTAGATGGCGGGGGGGTAAGCGAGACCCAGTACTTC. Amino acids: CASSVDGGGVSETQYF. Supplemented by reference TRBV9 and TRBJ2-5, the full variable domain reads DSGVTQTPKHLITATGQRVTLRCSPRSGDLSVYWYQQSLDQGLQFLIQYYNGEERAKGNILERFSAQQFPDLHSELNLSSLELGDSALYFCASSVDGGGVSETQYFGPGTRLLVL.

The CDR3 loop is CASSSQLSGTGFNAYF. The CDR3 DNA reads TGTGCCAGCAGCTCTCAACTTTCCGGGACAGGTTTCAATGCGTACTTC. V usage is TRBV5-6 and J usage is TRBJ2-7, with 8 bases that match TRBD1. V lost 3 bases and J lost 12; bases outside the gene matches: 20. This CDR3 region has 16 residues. The V gene's germline CDR1 is SGHDT and CDR2 YYEEEE.

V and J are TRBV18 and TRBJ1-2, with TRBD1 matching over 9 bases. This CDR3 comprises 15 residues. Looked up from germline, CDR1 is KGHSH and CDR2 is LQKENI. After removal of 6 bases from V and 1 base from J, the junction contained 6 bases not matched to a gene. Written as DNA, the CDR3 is TGTGCCAGCTCGGGACAGGGTTCGGGTAACTATGGCTACACCTTC. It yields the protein CASSGQGSGNYGYTF.

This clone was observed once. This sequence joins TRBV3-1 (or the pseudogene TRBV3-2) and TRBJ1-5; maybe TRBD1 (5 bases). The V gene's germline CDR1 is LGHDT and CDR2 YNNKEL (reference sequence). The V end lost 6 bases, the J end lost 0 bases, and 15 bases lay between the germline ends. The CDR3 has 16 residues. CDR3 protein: CASSQKGAISNQPQHF. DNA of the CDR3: TGTGCCAGCAGTCAAAAAGGGGCGATTAGCAATCAGCCCCAGCATTTT.

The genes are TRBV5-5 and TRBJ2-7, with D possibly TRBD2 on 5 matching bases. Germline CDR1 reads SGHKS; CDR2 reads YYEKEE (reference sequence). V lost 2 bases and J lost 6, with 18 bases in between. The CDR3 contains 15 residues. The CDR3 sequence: CASSFGPLGVGEQYF. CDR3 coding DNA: TGTGCCAGCAGCTTCGGGCCCCTGGGAGTAGGCGAGCAGTACTTC.

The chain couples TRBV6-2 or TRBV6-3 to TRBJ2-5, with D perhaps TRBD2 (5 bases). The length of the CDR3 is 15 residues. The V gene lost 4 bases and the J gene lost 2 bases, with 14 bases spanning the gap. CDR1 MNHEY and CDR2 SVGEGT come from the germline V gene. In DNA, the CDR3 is TGTGCCAGCAGTTTAGGACTGCGAATTCAAGAGACCCAGTACTTC. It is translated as CASSLGLRIQETQYF.

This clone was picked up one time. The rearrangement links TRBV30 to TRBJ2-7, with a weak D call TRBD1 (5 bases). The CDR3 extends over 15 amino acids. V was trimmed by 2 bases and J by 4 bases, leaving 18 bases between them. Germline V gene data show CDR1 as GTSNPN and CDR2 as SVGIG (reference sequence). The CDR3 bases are TGTGCCTGGAGTTTCCGGCTACGAGGACAATACGAGCAGTACTTC. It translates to CAWSFRLRGQYEQYF.

The CDR3 DNA follows: TGTGCCAGCAGTTACACCCTGACAGGGCAGTATGGCTACACCTTC. It codes for CASSYTLTGQYGYTF. J is TRBJ1-2 and V is TRBV6-5; 7 bases agree with TRBD1. Germline V gene data show CDR1 as MNHEY and CDR2 as SVGAGI. CDR3 length equals 15 residues. V was pared by 2 bases and J by 5 bases, with 8 bases of the junction left unmatched.

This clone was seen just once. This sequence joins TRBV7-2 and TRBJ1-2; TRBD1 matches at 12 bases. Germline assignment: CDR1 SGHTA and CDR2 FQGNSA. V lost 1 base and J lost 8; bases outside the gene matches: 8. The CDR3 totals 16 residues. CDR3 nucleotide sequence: TGTGCCAGCAGCTTAGAGGGACAGGGGGCGTCGGAAGGCTACACCTTC. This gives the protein CASSLEGQGASEGYTF.

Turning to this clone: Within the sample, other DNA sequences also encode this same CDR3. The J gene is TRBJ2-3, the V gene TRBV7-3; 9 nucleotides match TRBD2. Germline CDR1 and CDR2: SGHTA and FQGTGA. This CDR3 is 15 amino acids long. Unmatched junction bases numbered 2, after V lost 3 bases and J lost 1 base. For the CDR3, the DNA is TGTGCCAGCAGCTTTTTAGCGGGGGGCACAGATACGCAGTATTTT. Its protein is CASSFLAGGTDTQYF.